The next 18 T cell receptor beta chains were all read from a single sample in a study of pediatric ulcerative colitis. TCRdb's copy holds only in-frame clones and misses some; the assay was immunoSEQ multiplex PCR. Of about 64,000 clones in the sample, 80% to 90% were seen once. The source material was blood. Every receptor here comes from a boy younger than 18 with severe ulcerative colitis.

This chain joins TRBV2 and TRBJ2-1; TRBD2 agrees at 11 bases. Germline CDR1 reads SNHLY; CDR2 reads FYNNEI. This CDR3 spans 14 amino acids. V was pared by 6 bases and J by 9 bases, with 7 bases of the junction left unmatched. CDR3 amino acids: CASRLTSGRTEQFF. CDR3 coding DNA: TGTGCCAGCAGATTAACTAGCGGGAGAACTGAGCAGTTCTTC.

This chain joins TRBV6-5 and TRBJ2-7, with TRBD2 matching 9 bases. This CDR3 region has 16 residues. Germline CDR1 MNHEY, CDR2 SVGAGI. Germline trimming cut 0 bases from V and 2 bases from J; bases unmatched to any gene: 5. CDR3 protein: CASSYSSGSPTYEQYF. In nucleotides, the CDR3 is TGTGCCAGCAGTTACTCTAGCGGGAGTCCAACCTACGAGCAGTACTTC.

V and J are TRBV28 and TRBJ1-5; D might be TRBD1 (6 bases). Trimming shortened V by 9 bases and J by 4 bases, and 22 bases separated the two germline ends. Germline V CDR1 and CDR2: MDHEN, SYDVKM. The CDR3 has 16 residues. For the CDR3, the DNA is TGTGCCAGTCTAGCCCAGGGACCTAGGGGGAATCAGCCCCAGCATTTT. As protein: CASLAQGPRGNQPQHF.

DNA of the CDR3: TGTGCCAGCAGCTCGACTAGCGGGAGGGTAAATGAGCAGTTCTTC. Translated: CASSSTSGRVNEQFF. The chain is built from TRBV7-9 and TRBJ2-1, with TRBD2 identical over 14 bases. In germline, CDR1 is SEHNR, CDR2 FQNEAQ (reference sequence). The CDR3 is 15 residues long. V dropped 4 bases and J dropped 7; count of bases not matched to a gene: 3.

The rearrangement uses TRBV27 and TRBJ1-2; D call uncertain. CDR1 is MNHEY and CDR2 is SMNVEV in the germline V gene (reference sequence). The CDR3 extends over 14 amino acids. Deletions cut 6 bases from V and 5 bases from J, with 16 bases between. For the CDR3, the DNA is TGTGCCAGCAGCGCAAGGGCGGCAAATTATGGCTACACCTTC. Translating it yields CASSARAANYGYTF.

The V and J genes are TRBV6-5 and TRBJ1-2; D unclear. The CDR3 totals 13 residues. V was shortened by 1 base and J by 1 base, with 4 bases between the two germline ends. Germline CDR1 and CDR2: MNHEY and SVGAGI. The CDR3, as DNA: TGTGCCAGCAGTTACTTTGGTAACTATGGCTACACCTTC. The encoded protein is CASSYFGNYGYTF.

J is TRBJ1-5 and V is TRBV9; D is perhaps TRBD1 (5 bases). V was shortened by 1 base and J by 0 bases, with 8 bases between the two germline ends. From germline, CDR1 is SGDLS and CDR2 YYNGEE. This CDR3 region has 15 residues. The CDR3 DNA reads as TGTGCCAGCAGCGTACAAGGGGCTAGCAATCAGCCCCAGCATTTT. Residues: CASSVQGASNQPQHF.

A single count supports this clone. The chain is built from TRBV6-1 and TRBJ2-7; TRBD2 agrees at 9 bases. CDR3 size: 14 residues. CDR1 and CDR2 (germline): MNHNS, SASEGT. The V and J ends lost 4 bases and 0 bases, in that order; junction bases with no gene match: 1. The CDR3 reads CASSGLADSYEQYF. CDR3 in DNA: TGTGCCAGCAGTGGACTAGCGGACTCCTACGAGCAGTACTTC.

This clone was detected once. V gene TRBV5-1 combines with J gene TRBJ2-3; 10 nucleotides line up with TRBD2. The V and J ends lost 7 bases and 2 bases, in that order; junction bases with no gene match: 7. CDR1 and CDR2 (germline): SGHRS, YFSETQ. The CDR3 length is 15 residues. Here the CDR3 reads CASGNLAGDTDTQYF. In DNA form, the CDR3 reads TGCGCCAGCGGGAATCTAGCGGGGGACACAGATACGCAGTATTTT.

The chain employs TRBV5-6 and TRBJ2-1, with a possible D match to TRBD2 (6 bases). The CDR3 runs to 15 residues. V was trimmed by 0 bases and J by 4 bases, leaving 11 bases between them. CDR1 SGHDT and CDR2 YYEEEE come from the germline V gene. The CDR3 reads CASSLALAPYNEQFF. The DNA of the CDR3 is TGTGCCAGCAGCTTGGCGCTAGCGCCGTACAATGAGCAGTTCTTC.

The chain joins TRBV5-1 to TRBJ2-5; 14 nucleotides align to TRBD2. Germline V lookup: CDR1 SGHRS, CDR2 YFSETQ. This CDR3 contains 15 residues. Unmatched junction bases numbered 4, after V lost 4 bases and J lost 5 bases. CDR3 nucleotide sequence: TGCGCCAGCAGCGGGACTAGCGGGAGTGGTGAGACCCAGTACTTC. Its protein product is CASSGTSGSGETQYF.

The DNA for the CDR3 is TGTGCCAGCAGCCCCCGGACCCGCACAGATACGCAGTATTTT. Encoded protein: CASSPRTRTDTQYF. The chain employs TRBV13 and TRBJ2-3; no clear D. With 5 bases removed from V and 1 base from J, the gap between germline ends came to 10 bases. CDR1 and CDR2 from the germline V gene are PRHDT and FYEKMQ (reference sequence). The CDR3 sequence is 14 residues long.

The genes are TRBV4-1 and TRBJ2-3, with 7 bases that match TRBD2. J gave up 4 bases and V 5 bases, and 6 bases lay outside the gene matches. The CDR3 is 14 amino acids. CDR1 is MGHRA, CDR2 YSYEKL, per germline. The CDR3 reads CASSAGARADTQYF. CDR3 nucleotides: TGCGCCAGCAGCGCGGGAGCCAGGGCAGATACGCAGTATTTT.

The chain carries TRBV18 and TRBJ1-2; D uncertain. Germline V CDR1 and CDR2: KGHSH, LQKENI. The CDR3 totals 19 residues. V lost 0 bases, J lost 1 base, and 21 bases lay in between. The CDR3 sequence: CASSPPEWVPLRYNYGYTF. The CDR3 nucleotides read TGTGCCAGCTCACCACCGGAGTGGGTCCCCCTCCGCTATAACTATGGCTACACCTTC.

The V and J genes are TRBV18 and TRBJ2-3; no firm D call. V lost 3 bases and J lost 0, with 16 bases in between. This CDR3 comprises 17 residues. CDR1 is KGHSH, CDR2 LQKENI, per germline. CDR3 nucleotide sequence: TGTGCCAGCTCACCGCCCCGGGCGCTCCTTAGCACAGATACGCAGTATTTT. Amino acid sequence: CASSPPRALLSTDTQYF.

The chain is built from TRBV11-2 and TRBJ2-3; 12 bases fit TRBD2. V lost 5 bases, J lost 7 bases, and 4 bases stayed unmatched. Looked up from germline, CDR1 is SGHAT and CDR2 is FQNNGV. The CDR3 loop spans 14 amino acids. CDR3 nucleotides: TGTGCCAGCAGCAGACTAGCGGGAGCCAATACGCAGTATTTT. Protein sequence: CASSRLAGANTQYF.

This chain uses TRBV10-1 with TRBJ2-1; D unclear. The CDR3 has 14 residues. Trimming removed 6 bases from V and 0 bases from J, with 9 bases in between. Germline V gives CDR1 WNHNN, CDR2 SYGVQD (reference sequence). The CDR3 here is CASSNLSSYNEQFF. DNA of the CDR3: TGCGCCAGCAGCAATTTAAGCTCCTACAATGAGCAGTTCTTC.

J is TRBJ1-2 and V is TRBV19, with TRBD1 identical over 7 bases. CDR3 size: 12 residues. From germline, CDR1 is LNHDA and CDR2 SQIVND (reference sequence). Germline trimming cut 10 bases from V and 4 bases from J; bases unmatched to any gene: 6. CDR3 protein: CATMGQTYGYTF. CDR3 nucleotide sequence: TGTGCCACCATGGGACAGACCTATGGCTACACCTTC.